The rows below give T cell receptor beta chains drawn from one sample of a study of CD8+CD57+ T cells in acquired aplastic anemia. TCRdb re-called the reads with MiXCR, one entry per CDR3 protein. The table shows over 150,000 distinct CDR3 sequences, with roughly half occurring only once. Sequences were obtained from sorted CD4+, CD8+, or CD8+CD57+ T cells (not recorded which) from PBMCs. The origin of the receptors is a human donor in good health, serving as a control. Each CDR3 is given with its conserved first and last residue. A D gene is named only where the DNA matches it firmly. A clone size is listed for some rows: how often the clone was seen (once, few, many), or a class if it is expanded.

-	-	15	TRBV24-1	TRBJ1-1	TGTGCCAGCTCACCCAGGACAGTGAGGAACACTGAAGCTTTCTTT	CASSPRTVRNTEAFF
TRBD2	-	15	TRBV20-1	TRBJ2-3	TGCAGTGCTAGAGGTCGAGCGGGAGAAACAGATACGCAGTATTTT	CSARGRAGETDTQYF
TRBD1	-	15	TRBV10-3	TRBJ1-2	TGTGCCATCAGTGGCGGGACAGGGGAAAAATATGGCTACACCTTC	CAISGGTGEKYGYTF
-	-	13	TRBV28	TRBJ1-1	TGTTCCAGCGAGACTGGGGGCAGGCCTGAAGCTTTCTTT	CSSETGGRPEAFF
-	many	17	TRBV4-2	TRBJ1-3	TGTGCCAGCAGCCAAGACAGGCACAGCTCCAATGGAAACACCATATATTTT	CASSQDRHSSNGNTIYF
-	-	13	TRBV29-1	TRBJ1-2	TGCAGCGTTGAAAGGCCGGGAAGGGATGGCTACACCTTC	CSVERPGRDGYTF
TRBD1	once	14	TRBV20-1	TRBJ2-7	TGCAGTGCAATAGGACAGGGCAACTCCTACGAGCAGTACTTC	CSAIGQGNSYEQYF
-	-	12	TRBV10-2	TRBJ2-7	TGCGCCAGCAGTGTAGGAATCGACGAGCAGTACTTC	CASSVGIDEQYF
-	-	15	TRBV29-1	TRBJ2-3	TGCAGCGTTGAAGCCGGGACACACGACACAGATACGCAGTATTTT	CSVEAGTHDTDTQYF
-	many	14	TRBV7-9	TRBJ2-5	TGTGCCAGCAGCTTAGTGGGGAGCCAAGAGACCCAGTACTTC	CASSLVGSQETQYF
-	-	11	TRBV19	TRBJ1-1	TGTGCCAGCCTCCTTGGCACTGAAGCTTTCTTT	CASLLGTEAFF
TRBD2	-	14	TRBV10-2	TRBJ2-3	TGCGCCAGCGGACTAGCGGGTAGCACAGATACGCAGTATTTT	CASGLAGSTDTQYF
TRBD1	many	14	TRBV6-2/TRBV6-3	TRBJ1-2	TGTGCCAGCAGTAACAGGGGGCTTGGCTATGGCTACACCTTC	CASSNRGLGYGYTF
TRBD2	few	15	TRBV6-2/TRBV6-3	TRBJ2-3	TGTGCCAGCAGTATTAATAGCGGGGGCACAGATACGCAGTATTTT	CASSINSGGTDTQYF
-	many	15	TRBV2	TRBJ2-5	TGTGCCAGCAGTGAAGCGCTTCGGCGGGAAGAGACCCAGTACTTC	CASSEALRREETQYF
TRBD1	many	12	TRBV2	TRBJ1-2	TGTGCCAGCAGTGGACAGGGCTATGGCTACACCTTC	CASSGQGYGYTF
-	many	16	TRBV10-2	TRBJ1-5	TGCGCCAGCAGCGCCCGACAGTCGAATAGCAATCAGCCCCAGCATTTT	CASSARQSNSNQPQHF
-	few	13	TRBV10-3	TRBJ2-7	TGTGCCATCAGTGAGAGGTGGGGGGACGAGCAGTACTTC	CAISERWGDEQYF
-	once	15	TRBV7-2	TRBJ1-1	TGTGCCAGCAGTCTTCGGGGAGGGCGACGCACTGAAGCTTTCTTT	CASSLRGGRRTEAFF
-	-	16	TRBV10-2	TRBJ1-6	TGCGCCAGCAGTGAAGGTCCAGGTCGCTATAATTCACCCCTCCACTTT	CASSEGPGRYNSPLHF
-	-	15	TRBV7-6	TRBJ2-7	TGTGCCAGCAGCTATAACATGGGGACAACCTACGAGCAGTACTTC	CASSYNMGTTYEQYF
-	-	10	TRBV7-9	TRBJ2-7	TGTGCCAGCAGCGGACACGAGCAGTACTTC	CASSGHEQYF
-	-	14	TRBV24-1	TRBJ2-1	TGTGCCACCAGTGATAGGGGTCCAAACAATGAGCAGTTCTTC	CATSDRGPNNEQFF
-	-	15	TRBV19	TRBJ1-2	TGTGCCAGTAGTATAGTGGGGGGCGAGTGGGCCGGCTACACCTTC	CASSIVGGEWAGYTF
-	-	14	TRBV30	TRBJ1-6	TGTGCCTGGAGTGATAAGCCCGGAAATTCACCCCTCCACTTT	CAWSDKPGNSPLHF
TRBD1	-	18	TRBV6-1	TRBJ1-2	TGTGCCAGCAGTGAAGCGCTTCGTGGGTCAGGGGGGTCTGATGGCTACACCTTC	CASSEALRGSGGSDGYTF
-	-	13	TRBV7-3	TRBJ2-5	TGTGCCAGCAGTAGGGGGGCCGCAGAGACCCAGTACTTC	CASSRGAAETQYF
-	many	13	TRBV2	TRBJ2-1	TGTGCCAGCAAAGGGACCCAGTACAATGAGCAGTTCTTC	CASKGTQYNEQFF
-	many	16	TRBV5-8	TRBJ1-5	TGTGCCAGCAGCTTGGACTTAGGACAGCTCAATCAGCCCCAGCATTTT	CASSLDLGQLNQPQHF
TRBD2	many	16	TRBV9	TRBJ2-1	TGTGCCAGCAGCGAGACGGTAGCGGGGGGTGAGGATGAGCAGTTCTTC	CASSETVAGGEDEQFF
TRBD1	many	15	TRBV7-9	TRBJ2-5	TGTGCCAGCCGAGGTCCTCAGGGGGTGCAAGAGACCCAGTACTTC	CASRGPQGVQETQYF
TRBD1	-	17	TRBV7-2	TRBJ1-5	TGTGCCAGCAGCCCTCAAGGACAGGGGGCGCGAAGTCAGCCCCAGCATTTT	CASSPQGQGARSQPQHF
-	many	14	TRBV7-3	TRBJ1-5	TGTGCCAGCAGCACACCACTGTACAATCAGCCCCAGCATTTT	CASSTPLYNQPQHF
TRBD1	-	11	TRBV2	TRBJ1-4	TGTGCCAGCAGGGGGACAGGGACGGTGTTTTTT	CASRGTGTVFF
-	-	11	TRBV7-6	TRBJ2-1	TGTGCCAGCAGCTTAGGAGCTGAGCAGTTCTTC	CASSLGAEQFF
-	few	13	TRBV2	TRBJ1-1	TGTGCCACCAGTGAAAGACAAGGGACTGAAGCTTTCTTT	CATSERQGTEAFF
-	many	13	TRBV11-2	TRBJ2-7	TGTGCCAGCAGCTCGTCCCGTAACTACGAGCAGTACTTC	CASSSSRNYEQYF
TRBD1	once	15	TRBV19	TRBJ2-7	TGTGCCAGTAGGAAATCGACAGGGTATGCCTACGAGCAGTACTTC	CASRKSTGYAYEQYF
TRBD1	-	16	TRBV10-3	TRBJ1-2	TGTGCCATCAGTGAACCGGGACAGGGAGCTAACTATGGCTACACCTTC	CAISEPGQGANYGYTF
TRBD1	many	15	TRBV5-1	TRBJ2-3	TGCGCCAGCAGCAACGGGACAGAGAGAGCAGATACGCAGTATTTT	CASSNGTERADTQYF
-	-	14	TRBV9	TRBJ1-5	TGTGCCAGCACGACGGGCTGGGTGGGAGGTACGCAGCATTTT	CASTTGWVGGTQHF
-	-	14	TRBV20-1	TRBJ1-1	TGCAGTGCTTGGGGTGGCAGGGGTTTCACTGAAGCTTTCTTT	CSAWGGRGFTEAFF
-	many	19	TRBV24-1	TRBJ2-2	TGTGCCACCAGTGATTTGCCTACCTCGGGGACCTCGAACACCGGGGAGCTGTTTTTT	CATSDLPTSGTSNTGELFF
-	-	13	TRBV25-1	TRBJ1-2	TGTGCCAGCAGTGAAGGACAACGCTATGGCTACACCTTC	CASSEGQRYGYTF
TRBD1	-	13	TRBV2	TRBJ1-2	TGTGCCACAATACAGGGGGCGTCAAGTGGCTACACCTTC	CATIQGASSGYTF
TRBD1	many	14	TRBV6-1	TRBJ2-2	TGTGCCACCAGAACCAACAGGGGCACCGGGGAGCTGTTTTTT	CATRTNRGTGELFF
-	-	13	TRBV7-6	TRBJ1-2	TGTGCCAGCAGCTTTGGACGGAACTATGACTACACCTTC	CASSFGRNYDYTF